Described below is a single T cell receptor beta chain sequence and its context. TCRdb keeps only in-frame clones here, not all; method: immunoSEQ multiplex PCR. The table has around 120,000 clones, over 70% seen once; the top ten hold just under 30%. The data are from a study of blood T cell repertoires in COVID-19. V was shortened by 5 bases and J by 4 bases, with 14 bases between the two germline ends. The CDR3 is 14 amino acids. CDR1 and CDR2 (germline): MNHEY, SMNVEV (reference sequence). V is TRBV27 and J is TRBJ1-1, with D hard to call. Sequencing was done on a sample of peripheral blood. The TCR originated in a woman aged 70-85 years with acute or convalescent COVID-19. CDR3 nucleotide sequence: TGTGCCAGCAGTCTCCTAGGCGGGGTCACTGAAGCTTTCTTT. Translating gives CASSLLGGVTEAFF.